This passage covers 30 T cell receptor beta chains from one sample sequenced in a study of shared clonotypes between healthy human individuals. Using immunoSEQ multiplex PCR, the repertoire was profiled, and TCRdb retains in-frame clones only, with some absent. Of about 2 million clones in the sample, about 95% were seen once. Terminally differentiated effector memory CD45RA+ cells were excluded from the naive CD8 cells, which were CD45RO-negative and positively selected for CCR7. The specimen sequenced was naive CD8+ T cells sorted from blood. The receptors derive from a man between 18 and 29 years old in good health.

The chain links TRBV4-1 to TRBJ2-6; TRBD2 might be the D (6 bases). CDR1 is MGHRA and CDR2 is YSYEKL in the germline V gene. Trimming removed 4 bases at V and 11 bases at J, with 9 bases between. The CDR3 has 12 residues. CDR3 sequence reads: CASSPRGDVLTF. The CDR3 nucleotides are TGCGCCAGCAGCCCGCGCGGGGACGTCCTGACTTTC.

This chain links TRBV4-1 with TRBJ2-3; 10 nucleotides agree with TRBD1. This CDR3 is 16 amino acids long. Trimming removed 4 bases from V and 3 bases from J; junction bases left unmatched: 7. The germline V gene has CDR1 MGHRA and CDR2 YSYEKL. The CDR3 spells CASSLRDRGGTDTQYF. CDR3 sequence (DNA): TGCGCCAGCAGCCTCCGGGACAGGGGAGGGACAGATACGCAGTATTTT.

The chain recombines TRBV27 with TRBJ2-5, with TRBD1 matching 9 bases. Germline trimming cut 7 bases from V and 4 bases from J; bases unmatched to any gene: 13. This CDR3 contains 16 residues. From germline, CDR1 is MNHEY and CDR2 SMNVEV (reference sequence). DNA for the CDR3: TGTGCCAGCAAGGGCACAGGGGGCAGTTATGGAGAGACCCAGTACTTC. As protein: CASKGTGGSYGETQYF.

The J gene is TRBJ1-3, the V gene TRBV30; no clear D. Germline assignment: CDR1 GTSNPN and CDR2 SVGIG (reference sequence). This CDR3 region has 15 residues. Trimming stripped 0 bases from V and 2 bases from J, with 11 bases between. The chain's CDR3 is CAWSVEEITGNTIYF. Here the CDR3 DNA reads TGTGCCTGGAGTGTAGAGGAGATTACTGGAAACACCATATATTTT. The full variable domain, completed using reference TRBV30 and TRBJ1-3, is SQTIHQWPATLVQPVGSPLSLECTVEGTSNPNLYWYRQAAGRGLQLLFYSVGIGQISSEVPQNLSASRPQDRQFILSSKKLLLSDSGFYLCAWSVEEITGNTIYFGEGSWLTVV.

This chain uses TRBV4-2 with TRBJ2-7; D is perhaps TRBD1 or TRBD2 (5 bases each). This CDR3 has 14 amino acids. V was clipped by 3 bases and J by 3 bases, with 12 bases between them. Germline CDR1 and CDR2: LGHNA and YNFKEQ. In nucleotides, the CDR3 is TGTGCCAGCAGCCATTATCGAGGGGACTACGAGCAGTACTTC. This translates into CASSHYRGDYEQYF.

The V and J genes are TRBV5-1 and TRBJ1-1; D call uncertain. This CDR3 spans 14 amino acids. The V and J ends lost 0 bases and 1 base respectively, with 7 bases between them. In germline, CDR1 is SGHRS, CDR2 YFSETQ. The CDR3 coding sequence is TGCGCCAGCAGCTTGGCGGGTCAGAACACTGAAGCTTTCTTT. Its translation is CASSLAGQNTEAFF.

This chain uses TRBV2 with TRBJ2-2; possibly TRBD2 for D (6 bases). The germline V gene has CDR1 SNHLY and CDR2 FYNNEI. V gave up 1 base and J gave up 5 bases, with 11 bases separating them. This CDR3 is 15 amino acids long. The CDR3 nucleotides are TGTGCCAGCAGTGAAGGGGCAGGGAGGACCGGGGAGCTGTTTTTT. It codes for CASSEGAGRTGELFF.

This clone was observed once. CDR3 sequence (DNA): TGTGCCAGCAGCGCCCCTTCTGGGGGCGAGCAGTACTTC. Its translation is CASSAPSGGEQYF. The gene calls are TRBV9 and TRBJ2-7; D possibly uses TRBD1 or TRBD2 (5 bases each). Deletions cut 3 bases from V and 6 bases from J, with 13 bases between. The CDR3 loop spans 13 amino acids. Per the germline V gene, CDR1 is SGDLS and CDR2 is YYNGEE.

V and J are TRBV2 and TRBJ1-5, with a weak D call TRBD1 (5 bases). Per germline, CDR1 SNHLY and CDR2 FYNNEI. The CDR3 consists of 14 residues. Trimming removed 7 bases from V and 1 base from J, with 11 bases in between. CDR3: CASTEGVSNQPQHF. CDR3 in DNA: TGTGCCAGCACCGAAGGGGTGAGCAATCAGCCCCAGCATTTT.

The chain carries TRBV30 and TRBJ1-1, with D perhaps matching TRBD1 (6 bases). The CDR3 loop spans 12 amino acids. Germline V gene data show CDR1 as GTSNPN and CDR2 as SVGIG (reference sequence). The V end was cut by 1 base, the J end by 10 bases, with 13 bases between. CDR3 in DNA: TGTGCCTGGAGTGAGGGGGGTGCGGGAGCTTTCTTT. Its protein is CAWSEGGAGAFF.

The CDR3 protein is CASSLLGVSNEQFF. The DNA of the CDR3 is TGTGCCAGCAGTTTATTAGGAGTCAGCAATGAGCAGTTCTTC. The V gene is TRBV27, the J gene TRBJ2-1, with D unresolved. The CDR3 is 14 amino acids. V was pared by 1 base and J by 6 bases, with 10 bases between. The germline V gene encodes CDR1 MNHEY and CDR2 SMNVEV (reference sequence).

Concerning this clone itself: Other DNA sequences of this sample code for an identical CDR3. The J gene is TRBJ1-6, the V gene TRBV6-6; 10 bases are shared with TRBD1. After removal of 3 bases from V and 8 bases from J, the junction contained 4 bases not matched to a gene. Germline lookup yields CDR1 MNHNY and CDR2 SVGAGI (reference sequence). There are 15 residues in the CDR3. CDR3 nucleotides: TGTGCCAGCAGTTATTCCGGGACAGGGGATTCACCCCTCCACTTT. Translated, it gives CASSYSGTGDSPLHF.

The chain carries TRBV14 and TRBJ2-1; no firm D call. The V and J ends lost 4 bases and 5 bases respectively, with 18 bases between them. This CDR3 is 16 amino acids long. Germline CDR1 is SGHDN and CDR2 is FVKESK. The CDR3 DNA follows: TGTGCCAGCAGCCTATTACATGGTGCCCTCAACAATGAGCAGTTCTTC. Translating gives CASSLLHGALNNEQFF.

This chain uses TRBV13 with TRBJ2-7; 13 nucleotides line up with TRBD2. V lost 5 bases and J lost 4; bases outside the gene matches: 11. The germline V gene encodes CDR1 PRHDT and CDR2 FYEKMQ (reference sequence). This CDR3 region has 17 residues. Here the CDR3 DNA reads TGTGCCAGCAGCCCGCGTGGACTAGCGGGGGCCACATACGAGCAGTACTTC. Its protein is CASSPRGLAGATYEQYF.

The chain uses TRBV9 and TRBJ2-2; D perhaps matches TRBD1 (5 bases). CDR3 length equals 17 residues. Germline CDR1 reads SGDLS; CDR2 reads YYNGEE. The V gene lost 3 bases and the J gene lost 0 bases, with 15 bases spanning the gap. This CDR3 is CASSDNRRTSNTGELFF. The CDR3 DNA reads TGTGCCAGCAGCGACAACAGGAGAACTTCGAACACCGGGGAGCTGTTTTTT.

The genes are TRBV27 and TRBJ2-1; D is ambiguous. Looked up from germline, CDR1 is MNHEY and CDR2 is SMNVEV (reference sequence). The length of the CDR3 is 12 residues. Trimming removed 3 bases from V and 10 bases from J, with 10 bases in between. CDR3 nucleotide sequence: TGTGCCAGCAGTTTTCTCTCCGGGGAGCAGTTCTTC. This codes for CASSFLSGEQFF.

V and J are TRBV6-1 and TRBJ2-7; the D gene could be TRBD1 or TRBD2 (5 bases each). The CDR3 loop spans 14 amino acids. Between the trimmed V and J ends, which lost 8 bases and 4 bases, there was a span of 18 bases. Germline CDR1 MNHNS, CDR2 SASEGT. This CDR3 reads CASYFFVGPYEQYF. The CDR3 DNA sequence: TGTGCCAGCTATTTCTTTGTGGGACCTTACGAGCAGTACTTC.

The J gene is TRBJ1-1, the V gene TRBV6-5; a weak D match, TRBD1 (5 bases). V was trimmed by 0 bases and J by 5 bases, leaving 10 bases between them. Germline loops: CDR1 MNHEY, CDR2 SVGAGI. The CDR3 is 14 residues long. The CDR3 DNA reads as TGTGCCAGCAGTTACTCTGACAGTTATACTGAAGCTTTCTTT. Residues: CASSYSDSYTEAFF.

A single count supports this clone. The chain employs TRBV11-2 and TRBJ2-7; no clear D gene. Trimming stripped 3 bases from V and 2 bases from J, with 11 bases between. The germline V gene has CDR1 SGHAT and CDR2 FQNNGV. CDR3 length: 14 amino acids. CDR3 DNA sequence: TGTGCCAGCAGCTTGGGGTCAAGCCCCTACGAGCAGTACTTC. Residues: CASSLGSSPYEQYF.

This sequence joins TRBV7-9 and TRBJ2-7; TRBD2 matches 13 bases. Germline V CDR1 and CDR2: SEHNR, FQNEAQ (reference sequence). J lost 3 bases, V lost 1 base, and 6 bases had no gene match. There are 17 residues in the CDR3. The CDR3 loop is CASSLGPTSGGFYEQYF. The DNA of the CDR3 is TGTGCCAGCAGCTTAGGACCGACTAGCGGGGGGTTCTACGAGCAGTACTTC.

This clone was picked up one time. The gene calls are TRBV2 and TRBJ2-7; 7 nucleotides match TRBD1. Germline V gene sequence: CDR1 SNHLY, CDR2 FYNNEI. Losses at the gene ends were 4 bases for V and 2 bases for J; bases not matched to a gene: 14. The CDR3 extends over 17 amino acids. CDR3 amino acids: CASSVYIASGGPYEQYF. The CDR3 nucleotides are TGTGCCAGCAGTGTCTATATTGCGTCAGGGGGACCCTACGAGCAGTACTTC.

This clone appeared once. The V call is TRBV5-1, the J call TRBJ2-3, with D unresolved. CDR3 length equals 15 residues. Trimming left V 4 bases short and J 0 bases short, with 12 bases between. Looked up from germline, CDR1 is SGHRS and CDR2 is YFSETQ. The CDR3 DNA follows: TGCGCCAGCAGCCATGGTCAGTCTAGCACAGATACGCAGTATTTT. This translates into CASSHGQSSTDTQYF.

The V gene is TRBV4-2, the J gene TRBJ2-4; D is unclear. V was shortened by 7 bases and J by 1 base, with 17 bases between the two germline ends. The CDR3 length is 16 residues. The germline V gene encodes CDR1 LGHNA and CDR2 YNFKEQ. In DNA, the CDR3 is TGTGCCAGCACCGTGAATAGTGAACGGGCCAAAAACATTCAGTACTTC. It is translated as CASTVNSERAKNIQYF.

V and J are TRBV9 and TRBJ2-1; 8 positions agree with TRBD2. Germline loops: CDR1 SGDLS, CDR2 YYNGEE. This CDR3 comprises 14 residues. V lost 0 bases, J lost 7 bases, and 3 bases stayed unmatched. The CDR3 loop is CASSVAAGGNEQFF. The CDR3 bases are TGTGCCAGCAGCGTAGCTGCGGGGGGAAATGAGCAGTTCTTC.

This clone appeared once. The chain combines TRBV19 with TRBJ1-1, with a possible D match to TRBD1 (5 bases). Germline CDR1 LNHDA, CDR2 SQIVND (reference sequence). Trimming left V 5 bases short and J 0 bases short, with 10 bases between. The CDR3 loop spans 14 amino acids. This CDR3 is CASSGGGMNTEAFF. The DNA for the CDR3 is TGTGCCAGTAGTGGGGGAGGCATGAACACTGAAGCTTTCTTT.

This clone occurred a few times. The chain combines TRBV9 with TRBJ2-7; 7 positions match TRBD2. Per germline, CDR1 SGDLS and CDR2 YYNGEE. J was trimmed by 4 bases and V by 0 bases; bases with no gene match: 7. CDR3 length equals 15 residues. The CDR3 protein is CASSVGAGNIYEQYF. The CDR3 region has the DNA TGTGCCAGCAGCGTAGGAGCGGGAAACATTTACGAGCAGTACTTC.

This clone was seen once. The chain joins TRBV7-9 to TRBJ1-1; D may be TRBD1 (6 bases). The CDR3 spans 18 residues. V dropped 7 bases and J dropped 6 bases, with 30 bases sitting between them. From germline, CDR1 is SEHNR and CDR2 FQNEAQ (reference sequence). CDR3: CASNDGGASLESVPEAFF. In DNA, the CDR3 is TGTGCCAGCAATGACGGGGGCGCCTCCCTTGAGAGTGTTCCTGAAGCTTTCTTT.

J is TRBJ2-6 and V is TRBV27, with D perhaps given as TRBD1 or TRBD2 (5 bases each). Germline V CDR1 and CDR2: MNHEY, SMNVEV (reference sequence). Trimming shortened V by 7 bases and J by 0 bases, and 19 bases separated the two germline ends. This CDR3 has 18 amino acids. This CDR3 reads CASNPIGTGLSGANVLTF. The CDR3 DNA follows: TGTGCCAGCAACCCTATCGGGACGGGCCTCTCTGGGGCCAACGTCCTGACTTTC. The full variable domain, completed using reference TRBV27 and TRBJ2-6, is EAQVTQNPRYLITVTGKKLTVTCSQNMNHEYMSWYRQDPGLGLRQIYYSMNVEVTDKGDVPEGYKVSRKEKRNFPLILESPSPNQTSLYFCASNPIGTGLSGANVLTFGAGSRLTVL.

The V gene is TRBV10-1, the J gene TRBJ1-2; D gene uncertain. Germline-derived CDR1 and CDR2 are WNHNN and SYGVQD (reference sequence). This CDR3 has 16 residues. The germline V and J ends were trimmed by 0 bases and 3 bases, with 14 bases remaining between them. The CDR3 spells CASSESQQEGYYGYTF. CDR3 DNA: TGCGCCAGCAGTGAGTCTCAGCAAGAGGGATACTATGGCTACACCTTC.

The chain recombines TRBV6-1 with TRBJ2-7, with D possibly matching TRBD2 (5 bases). The germline V gene has CDR1 MNHNS and CDR2 SASEGT. V was pared by 1 base and J by 4 bases, with 14 bases between. This CDR3 comprises 15 residues. The CDR3 DNA sequence: TGTGCCAGCAGTGAAGAGGTCTTGAGGGAATACGAGCAGTACTTC. It specifies CASSEEVLREYEQYF.